These 26 T cell receptor beta chains were all obtained from the same sample, sequenced in a study of T cell repertoires in ileal Crohn's disease. Method: immunoSEQ multiplex PCR; TCRdb's copy keeps in-frame clones and lacks some. The sample has about 17,000 clones, less than 65% seen once. Sequencing was done on a sample of ileal tissue. The origin of the receptors is an adult with Crohn's disease.

The chain carries TRBV6-1 and TRBJ1-4; D possibly corresponds to TRBD1 (6 bases). The CDR3 is 14 amino acids. Germline V gives CDR1 MNHNS, CDR2 SASEGT. The V and J ends lost 10 bases and 11 bases respectively, with 23 bases between them. The CDR3 DNA follows: TGTGCCATCGTCCCTGGCAGGGGCAATCGGAAACTGTTTTTT. Its protein product is CAIVPGRGNRKLFF.

The chain has TRBV4-2 and TRBJ1-2, with a tentative D call TRBD1 (6 bases). Germline loops: CDR1 LGHNA, CDR2 YNFKEQ. This CDR3 is built from 13 residues. V was trimmed by 0 bases and J by 6 bases, leaving 8 bases between them. The CDR3 region is CASSQEGADGYTF. The CDR3 DNA reads as TGTGCCAGCAGCCAAGAGGGGGCGGATGGCTACACCTTC.

V usage is TRBV11-2 and J usage is TRBJ2-1, with 10 bases that match TRBD2. CDR3 length: 16 residues. With V trimmed by 0 bases and J by 7 bases, 6 bases remained unmatched. Germline V gene sequence: CDR1 SGHAT, CDR2 FQNNGV. The CDR3 DNA reads as TGTGCCAGCAGCTTAGAAGTAACTAGCGGGAATAATGAGCAGTTCTTC. Amino acids: CASSLEVTSGNNEQFF.

The chain links TRBV11-2 to TRBJ2-1; a possible D gene is TRBD2 (6 bases). V lost 5 bases and J 8 bases, leaving 16 bases between the germline ends. The CDR3 contains 14 residues. CDR1 and CDR2 from the germline V gene are SGHAT and FQNNGV. The CDR3 loop is CASSPEGPRDEQFF. For the CDR3, the DNA is TGTGCCAGCAGCCCGGAGGGACCGAGGGATGAGCAGTTCTTC.

This rearrangement joins TRBV30 to TRBJ1-2, with 9 bases matching TRBD1. There are 15 residues in the CDR3. Trimming at V came to 2 bases and at J to 3 bases, leaving 7 bases not matched to a gene. The V gene's germline CDR1 is GTSNPN and CDR2 SVGIG (reference sequence). The CDR3 region is CAWSPTGGSHYGYTF. CDR3 DNA: TGTGCCTGGAGTCCAACAGGGGGCTCTCACTATGGCTACACCTTC.

This clone was counted a few times. The chain couples TRBV2 to TRBJ2-7, with TRBD1 matching 8 bases. Germline trimming cut 4 bases from V and 6 bases from J; bases unmatched to any gene: 5. This CDR3 comprises 13 residues. Germline CDR1 and CDR2: SNHLY and FYNNEI. The CDR3 is CASSGTGSGEQYF. CDR3 coding DNA: TGTGCCAGCAGTGGGACAGGGTCAGGCGAGCAGTACTTC.

The genes are TRBV13 and TRBJ1-5, with D tentatively TRBD1 (5 bases). This CDR3 is built from 14 residues. Trimming cost V 0 bases and J 7 bases, with 10 bases left between them. The germline V gene encodes CDR1 PRHDT and CDR2 FYEKMQ (reference sequence). CDR3 in DNA: TGTGCCAGCAGCTTAGGGCAGGGTGGACAGCCCCAGCATTTT. Its translation is CASSLGQGGQPQHF.

This clone was detected a few times. This chain uses TRBV5-1 with TRBJ2-1; 10 nucleotides line up with TRBD2. Germline assignment: CDR1 SGHRS and CDR2 YFSETQ. V trimming: 5 bases; J trimming: 6 bases; junction bases outside the gene matches: 2. The CDR3 has 13 residues. The CDR3 spells CASSSGRFNEQFF. CDR3 DNA sequence: TGCGCCAGCAGTAGCGGGAGGTTCAATGAGCAGTTCTTC.

The chain joins TRBV6-4 to TRBJ1-2, with 10 nucleotides matching TRBD1. Trimming cost V 3 bases and J 5 bases; bases outside gene matches: 6. This CDR3 comprises 15 residues. Germline V gives CDR1 MRHNA, CDR2 SNTAGT. Here the CDR3 DNA reads TGTGCCAGCAGTGATAGTCCGGACAGGGGGTATGGCTACACCTTC. Its translation: CASSDSPDRGYGYTF.

In nucleotides, the CDR3 is TGCGCCAGCAGTCAGGAGGCAACTAATGAAAAACTGTTTTTT. It yields the protein CASSQEATNEKLFF. The chain recombines TRBV5-1 with TRBJ1-4, with D unresolved. V shed 5 bases and J shed 0 bases, with 8 bases lying between them. The germline V gene has CDR1 SGHRS and CDR2 YFSETQ. CDR3 length: 14 residues.

Comments on this clone: The sample holds other DNA sequences that translate to the same CDR3. The CDR3: CASGLVGNEQFF. DNA of the CDR3: TGTGCCTCCGGACTAGTCGGCAATGAGCAGTTCTTC. The chain couples TRBV6-1 to TRBJ2-1, with 7 bases matching TRBD2. The CDR3 is made up of 12 amino acids. Trimming cost V 11 bases and J 6 bases; bases outside gene matches: 7. Germline V gives CDR1 MNHNS, CDR2 SASEGT.

This clone was seen only a few times. The chain joins TRBV6-5 to TRBJ1-2, with D possibly TRBD1 on 5 matching bases. The CDR3 spans 16 residues. Germline V gives CDR1 MNHEY, CDR2 SVGAGI. Trimming shortened V by 0 bases and J by 0 bases, and 11 bases separated the two germline ends. The CDR3 DNA reads as TGTGCCAGCAGTTACTCGTACAGGCTCGCTAACTATGGCTACACCTTC. Protein product: CASSYSYRLANYGYTF.

This chain joins TRBV14 and TRBJ1-2; tentatively, D is TRBD1 (5 bases). V was trimmed by 3 bases and J by 5 bases, leaving 13 bases between them. The CDR3 length is 14 residues. The V gene's germline CDR1 is SGHDN and CDR2 FVKESK. The CDR3 loop reads CASSQWGGRYGYTF. The CDR3 DNA reads TGTGCCAGCAGCCAGTGGGGGGGTAGGTATGGCTACACCTTC.

The rearrangement uses TRBV28 and TRBJ2-5; 13 nucleotides match TRBD2. The V and J ends lost 5 bases and 6 bases, in that order; junction bases with no gene match: 6. The CDR3 spans 15 residues. From germline, CDR1 is MDHEN and CDR2 SYDVKM. The CDR3 nucleotides read TGTGCCAGCAGTCCTGGACTAGCGGGAGCGAAGACCCAGTACTTC. It specifies CASSPGLAGAKTQYF.

This clone was observed a handful of times. The chain carries TRBV7-9 and TRBJ2-2, with D maybe TRBD1 (6 bases). This CDR3 has 14 residues. CDR1 is SEHNR, CDR2 FQNEAQ, per germline (reference sequence). V gave up 0 bases and J gave up 4 bases, with 6 bases separating them. The CDR3 DNA follows: TGTGCCAGCAGCTTAGCGACAGGCACCGGGGAGCTGTTTTTT. This gives the protein CASSLATGTGELFF.

The chain is built from TRBV6-1 and TRBJ1-4, with D perhaps matching TRBD1 (5 bases). CDR1 is MNHNS and CDR2 is SASEGT in the germline V gene. V lost 7 bases, J lost 5 bases, and 11 bases lay in between. The CDR3 is made up of 13 amino acids. As DNA, the CDR3 is TGTGCCAGCATAAGACAGTCCAATGAAAAACTGTTTTTT. Its protein is CASIRQSNEKLFF.

This clone has just a few counts. The chain recombines TRBV5-1 with TRBJ1-1; TRBD1 matches at 7 bases. This CDR3 has 17 residues. The germline CDR1 and CDR2 sequences are SGHRS and YFSETQ. V shed 2 bases, J shed 0 bases, and the junction held 10 bases outside the gene matches. CDR3 loop: CASSFMTGSPMNTEAFF. For the CDR3, the DNA is TGCGCCAGCAGCTTTATGACAGGGTCTCCTATGAACACTGAAGCTTTCTTT.

A remark on this clone: Other nucleotide sequences from this sample produce the same CDR3. The genes are TRBV6-5 and TRBJ1-2, with no clear D. CDR1 is MNHEY and CDR2 is SVGAGI in the germline V gene. The CDR3 extends over 13 amino acids. The ends were cut back, 3 bases at V and 4 bases at J, with 9 bases in the middle. CDR3 in amino acids: CASSYGRLYGYTF. Written as DNA, the CDR3 is TGTGCCAGCAGTTATGGGCGCCTCTATGGCTACACCTTC.

This clone showed up just a few times. The chain couples TRBV27 to TRBJ2-7; D gene unclear. This CDR3 spans 12 amino acids. V lost 6 bases and J 0 bases, leaving 6 bases between the germline ends. Germline lookup yields CDR1 MNHEY and CDR2 SMNVEV (reference sequence). CDR3 sequence reads: CASRGVSYEQYF. In DNA form, the CDR3 reads TGTGCCAGCAGGGGCGTCTCCTACGAGCAGTACTTC.

This chain links TRBV19 with TRBJ1-2; 9 bases agree with TRBD1. Germline lookup yields CDR1 LNHDA and CDR2 SQIVND (reference sequence). V was clipped by 5 bases and J by 7 bases; unmatched bases: 5. This CDR3 has 13 residues. CDR3 amino acids: CASSPRDRAGYTF. As DNA, the CDR3 is TGTGCCAGTAGTCCGAGGGACAGGGCTGGCTACACCTTC.

J is TRBJ2-7 and V is TRBV5-1; D may be TRBD1 (6 bases). From germline, CDR1 is SGHRS and CDR2 YFSETQ. The CDR3 sequence is 15 residues long. Trimming left V 4 bases short and J 4 bases short, with 18 bases between. CDR3 nucleotides: TGCGCCAGCAGCAGAACCCAGGGGACGAGTTACGAGCAGTACTTC. Residues: CASSRTQGTSYEQYF.

The chain is built from TRBV10-1 and TRBJ1-1; tentative D call: TRBD1 (6 bases). The germline V gene has CDR1 WNHNN and CDR2 SYGVQD (reference sequence). V was shortened by 5 bases and J by 1 base, with 26 bases between the two germline ends. The CDR3 totals 19 residues. CDR3 nucleotide sequence: TGCGCCAGCAGTTCTCCACCCAGGGGTGAAGGGCATGCGAACACTGAAGCTTTCTTT. Its translation: CASSSPPRGEGHANTEAFF.

This rearrangement joins TRBV15 to TRBJ2-6; D may be TRBD2 (6 bases). V was shortened by 4 bases and J by 0 bases, with 10 bases between the two germline ends. CDR3 size: 16 residues. CDR1 is LNHNV, CDR2 YYDKDF, per germline (reference sequence). The chain's CDR3 is CATSNTGVSGANVLTF. Here the CDR3 DNA reads TGTGCCACCAGCAATACGGGAGTCTCTGGGGCCAACGTCCTGACTTTC.

CDR3 in amino acids: CASSLRLQGAYGYTF. CDR3 in DNA: TGTGCCAGCAGTTTACGTTTACAGGGAGCCTATGGCTACACCTTC. The chain uses TRBV28 and TRBJ1-2, with a tentative D call TRBD1 (6 bases). V shed 2 bases and J shed 4 bases, with 14 bases lying between them. The CDR3 has 15 residues. Germline V gives CDR1 MDHEN, CDR2 SYDVKM.

The chain joins TRBV5-4 to TRBJ1-2; 9 nucleotides line up with TRBD1. The CDR3 totals 13 residues. Looked up from germline, CDR1 is SGHNT and CDR2 is YYREEE (reference sequence). Trimming took 4 bases from V and 7 from J; bases not matched to a gene: 5. CDR3 DNA sequence: TGTGCCAGCAGCCGGACAGGGGACGGTGGCTACACCTTC. Translating it yields CASSRTGDGGYTF.

This clone turned up a few times. The chain employs TRBV12-5 and TRBJ2-7; possible D gene TRBD2, 6 bases. The V end lost 9 bases, the J end lost 3 bases, and 21 bases lay between the germline ends. This CDR3 comprises 15 residues. Germline loops: CDR1 LGHNT, CDR2 FRNRAP. CDR3: CASPFLTGVGYEQYF. The CDR3 DNA sequence: TGTGCTAGCCCATTTCTCACGGGGGTTGGCTACGAGCAGTACTTC.